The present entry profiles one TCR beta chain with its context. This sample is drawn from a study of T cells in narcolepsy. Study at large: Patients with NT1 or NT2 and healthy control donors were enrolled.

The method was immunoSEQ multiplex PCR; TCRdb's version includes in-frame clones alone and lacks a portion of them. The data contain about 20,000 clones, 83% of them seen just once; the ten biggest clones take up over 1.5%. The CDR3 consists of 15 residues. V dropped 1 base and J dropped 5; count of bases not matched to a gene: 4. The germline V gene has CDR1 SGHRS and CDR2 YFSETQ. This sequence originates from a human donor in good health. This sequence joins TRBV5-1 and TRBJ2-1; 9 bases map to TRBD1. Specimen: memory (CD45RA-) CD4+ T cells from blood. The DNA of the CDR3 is TGCGCCAGCAGCTTGTCCGGGACAGGGCACAATGAGCAGTTCTTC. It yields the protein CASSLSGTGHNEQFF.